This entry features one TCR beta chain sequence. Its antigen is currently unknown. Measured with immunoSEQ multiplex PCR; TCRdb has only the in-frame clones, and not every one. The table has around 130,000 clones, around 92% seen once. Deletions cut 3 bases from V and 5 bases from J, with 5 bases between. This CDR3 contains 11 residues. Looked up from germline, CDR1 is SGDLS and CDR2 is YYNGEE. This specimen comes from a study of cytomegalovirus exposure and HLA in healthy donors. Study results and caveats: Associated with cytomegalovirus, according to the listing, were around 160 TCR beta chains. Reports showed the classifier diagnosing cytomegalovirus status with high specificity and sensitivity. First-cohort TCR clusters were later found to tend to co-occur in the roughly 110 validation repertoires.

The donors were part of the roughly 120-subject validation cohort, which stood apart from the roughly 700-subject first cohort. Sequencing was performed on PBMCs. This sequence joins TRBV9 and TRBJ2-5; D gene unclear. The receptor's source is a man aged 25-40 years in good health and CMV-seronegative. CDR3 residues: CASSAEETQYF. CDR3 coding DNA: TGTGCCAGCAGCGCCGAGGAGACCCAGTACTTC.